A selection of T cell receptor beta chains follows, all from one sample in a study of cytotoxic CD8 clonotypes in ibrutinib-treated CLL. Generated by immunoSEQ multiplex PCR, the TCRdb table keeps only in-frame clones and is missing some. The sample lists about 300,000 clones, approximately 79% occurring once. This sample comprised PBMCs, obtained at disease progression, from a patient treated with ibrutinib. These receptors all stem from a human donor with chronic lymphocytic leukemia. Each CDR3 is given with its conserved first and last residue. Fields, in order: V gene, CDR3 length, clone size, D gene, J gene, CDR3 protein, CDR3 DNA. The D gene is left open where the match is weak. Clone sizes are given selectively: once, few, many, or a class where the clone is expanded.

>TRBV19|17|NA|TRBD2|TRBJ2-3
CASSMLAGGFAAQTQYF
TGTGCCAGTAGTATGCTAGCGGGGGGCTTCGCAGCCCAGACGCAGTATTTT
>TRBV29-1|13|few|TRBD1|TRBJ1-2
CSVGQDRNYGYTF
TGCAGCGTAGGACAGGACCGTAACTATGGCTACACCTTC
>TRBV10-2|14|NA|TRBD2|TRBJ2-3
CASSEGTSRYTQYF
TGCGCCAGCAGTGAGGGGACTAGCCGGTATACGCAGTATTTT
>TRBV5-1|15|NA|NA|TRBJ2-3
CASSLMGRSTDTQYF
TGCGCCAGCAGCTTGATGGGCCGAAGCACAGATACGCAGTATTTT
>TRBV11-2|15|NA|NA|TRBJ2-5
CASSLNWGPQETQYF
TGTGCCAGCAGCTTAAATTGGGGGCCCCAGGAGACCCAGTACTTC
>TRBV19|15|once|TRBD2|TRBJ2-4
CASTGLAGSKNIQYF
TGTGCCAGTACGGGACTAGCGGGATCCAAAAACATTCAGTACTTC
>TRBV7-6|18|NA|TRBD2|TRBJ2-7
CASSRGVVNDRSSYEQYF
TGTGCCAGCAGCCGGGGGGTTGTTAACGACCGAAGCTCCTACGAGCAGTACTTC
>TRBV27|13|NA|NA|TRBJ2-7
CASRVRASYEQYF
TGTGCCAGCAGGGTCAGGGCCTCCTACGAGCAGTACTTC
>TRBV2|13|NA|NA|TRBJ1-2
CASSDRANYGYTF
TGTGCCAGCAGTGACAGGGCTAACTATGGCTACACCTTC
>TRBV7-3|15|NA|TRBD1|TRBJ1-1
CASSLTGGGFSEAFF
TGTGCCAGCAGCTTGACAGGGGGCGGATTCTCTGAAGCTTTCTTT
>TRBV27|15|once|TRBD2|TRBJ2-7
CASVATRTSRHEQYF
TGTGCCAGCGTGGCCACTCGGACTAGTCGCCACGAGCAGTACTTC
>TRBV19|14|NA|NA|TRBJ2-3
CASSIGPRTDTQYF
TGTGCCAGTAGTATAGGCCCCCGCACAGATACGCAGTATTTT
>TRBV25-1|14|NA|NA|TRBJ2-7
CASSAGQFGYEQYF
TGTGCCAGCAGTGCAGGACAGTTTGGCTACGAGCAGTACTTC
>TRBV10-3|13|few|NA|TRBJ2-7
CAISDYSSYEQYF
TGTGCCATCAGTGATTATAGCTCCTACGAGCAGTACTTC
>TRBV18|14|NA|NA|TRBJ2-7
CASSRSGSSYEQYF
TGTGCCAGCTCAAGATCCGGGAGCTCCTACGAGCAGTACTTC
>TRBV4-1|15|once|TRBD1|TRBJ2-7
CASSPVRQGDYEQYF
TGCGCCAGCAGCCCCGTCAGACAGGGGGACTACGAGCAGTACTTC
>TRBV7-9|16|NA|NA|TRBJ2-1
CASSGFHGSSYNEQFF
TGTGCCAGCAGCGGATTTCACGGGAGCTCCTACAATGAGCAGTTCTTC